The 8 T cell receptor beta chains below all came from one sample that was sequenced in a study of technical replicates of blood from a few donors. The protocol was immunoSEQ multiplex PCR, while the TCRdb copy is restricted to in-frame clones and leaves out a portion. Of tens of thousands of clones listed, approximately 94% are singletons. Sequenced input: T cells isolated from PBMCs. The receptors come from a human donor in good health.

The chain uses TRBV10-2 and TRBJ2-1; 11 nucleotides align to TRBD2. CDR1 is WSHSY, CDR2 SAAADI, per germline. The CDR3 is 15 amino acids. The V segment lost 8 bases and the J segment 8 bases; nucleotides outside the gene matches: 11. The CDR3 sequence: CASDPSGRPGDEQFF. CDR3 coding DNA: TGCGCCAGCGATCCTAGCGGGAGGCCAGGAGATGAGCAGTTCTTC.

The chain recombines TRBV10-1 with TRBJ2-1; the D gene is possibly TRBD2 (6 bases). V was cut by 5 bases and J by 4 bases, with 21 bases left in between. The germline CDR1 and CDR2 sequences are WNHNN and SYGVQD (reference sequence). The CDR3 has 17 amino acids. CDR3 in amino acids: CASSKTGLEQKYNEQFF. The DNA of the CDR3 is TGCGCCAGCAGTAAGACGGGACTGGAACAAAAATACAATGAGCAGTTCTTC.

The J gene is TRBJ2-6, the V gene TRBV5-4; 7 nucleotides agree with TRBD1. The CDR3 spans 17 residues. V trimming: 4 bases; J trimming: 4 bases; junction bases outside the gene matches: 11. Germline V lookup: CDR1 SGHNT, CDR2 YYREEE (reference sequence). The CDR3 is CASSAPGQLTGANVLTF. In DNA form, the CDR3 reads TGTGCCAGCAGCGCCCCGGGACAGTTAACCGGGGCCAACGTCCTGACTTTC.

V usage is TRBV7-3 and J usage is TRBJ1-2, with D possibly TRBD1 on 5 matching bases. Trimming removed 1 base from V and 2 bases from J, with 5 bases in between. The CDR3 length is 13 residues. Germline-derived CDR1 and CDR2 are SGHTA and FQGTGA. CDR3 DNA sequence: TGTGCCAGCAGCTTAAGACAGAACTATGGCTACACCTTC. This translates into CASSLRQNYGYTF.

As concerns this clone: Other nucleotide sequences in the sample specify the same CDR3. The genes are TRBV6-1 and TRBJ1-1; D gene ambiguous. The CDR3 consists of 13 residues. Trimming pared 2 bases from V and 1 base from J, leaving 5 bases between. The germline V gene encodes CDR1 MNHNS and CDR2 SASEGT. CDR3 nucleotides: TGTGCCAGCAGTGAACGGGGGAACACTGAAGCTTTCTTT. Protein product: CASSERGNTEAFF.

This clone was observed once. The V and J genes are TRBV30 and TRBJ2-1; D perhaps matches TRBD1 (5 bases). Trimming pared 3 bases from V and 12 bases from J, leaving 18 bases between. This CDR3 comprises 13 residues. The V gene's germline CDR1 is GTSNPN and CDR2 SVGIG (reference sequence). CDR3: CAWRSPIGARQFF. The CDR3 bases are TGTGCCTGGAGGAGTCCTATTGGGGCACGGCAGTTCTTC.

The V call is TRBV2, the J call TRBJ2-5, with 14 positions matching TRBD2. CDR1 is SNHLY and CDR2 is FYNNEI in the germline V gene. There are 16 residues in the CDR3. The junction had 7 bases not matched to a gene; V was cut back by 6 bases and J by 4 bases. CDR3: CASSPGLAGGRETQYF. Written as DNA, the CDR3 is TGTGCCAGCAGCCCCGGACTAGCGGGAGGTCGAGAGACCCAGTACTTC.

The chain carries TRBV7-9 and TRBJ2-1, with TRBD1 identical over 10 bases. The V and J ends lost 5 bases and 0 bases, in that order; junction bases with no gene match: 7. Germline values: CDR1 SEHNR, CDR2 FQNEAQ (reference sequence). This CDR3 has 17 amino acids. The CDR3 DNA follows: TGTGCCAGCAGCAACCGGGGACAGGGGAGCTCCTACAATGAGCAGTTCTTC. Its translation: CASSNRGQGSSYNEQFF. Using reference TRBV7-9 and TRBJ2-1 for the parts outside the CDR3, the full variable domain is DTGVSQNPRHKITKRGQNVTFRCDPISEHNRLYWYRQTLGQGPEFLTYFQNEAQLEKSRLLSDRFSAERPKGSFSTLEIQRTEQGDSAMYLCASSNRGQGSSYNEQFFGPGTRLTVL.